Below are 3 T cell receptor beta chains sequenced from a single sample in a study. A single record per CDR3 protein comes from TCRdb applying MiXCR to the RT-PCR reads. The table shows more than 550,000 distinct CDR3 sequences, with 12% to 15% occurring only once. The specimen was memory CD4+ T cells from blood. These receptors originate from a female donor in good health, serving as a healthy control.

This clonotype turned up a few times. This chain connects TRBV18 to TRBJ2-2; D is uncertain. The CDR3 loop spans 17 amino acids. V lost 2 bases and J 4 bases, leaving 17 bases between the germline ends. From germline, CDR1 is KGHSH and CDR2 LQKENI. CDR3 in amino acids: CASSPMAGPSLTGELFF. The CDR3 DNA reads TGTGCCAGCTCACCAATGGCAGGCCCTTCGCTCACCGGGGAGCTGTTTTTT.

This clonotype was seen more than once but under ten times. The chain combines TRBV6-5 with TRBJ2-2; 12 bases fit TRBD1. The ends lost 6 bases at V and 6 bases at J; junction bases unmatched: 8. This CDR3 is 16 amino acids long. Per the germline V gene, CDR1 is MNHEY and CDR2 is SVGAGI. This CDR3 reads CASSTGQGAFAGELFF. In nucleotides, the CDR3 is TGTGCCAGCAGCACGGGACAGGGGGCCTTTGCCGGGGAGCTGTTTTTT.

The CDR3 DNA follows: TGTGCCAGTCATCCCGGGACGGGAGCCTACAATGAGCAGTACTTC. This sequence encodes CASHPGTGAYNEQYF. The chain carries TRBV7-2 and TRBJ2-7, with D tentatively TRBD2 (6 bases). Germline values: CDR1 SGHTA, CDR2 FQGNSA. The CDR3 loop spans 15 amino acids. The V end was cut by 9 bases, the J end by 7 bases, with 25 bases between.